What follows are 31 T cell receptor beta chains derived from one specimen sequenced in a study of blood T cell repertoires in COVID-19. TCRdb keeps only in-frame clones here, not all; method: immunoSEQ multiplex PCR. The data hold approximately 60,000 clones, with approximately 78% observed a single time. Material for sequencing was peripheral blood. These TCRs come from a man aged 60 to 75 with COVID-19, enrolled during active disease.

CDR3 nucleotides: TGTGCCAGCAGAAGAGATCACGATACGCAGTATTTT. Amino acids: CASRRDHDTQYF. The chain combines TRBV11-2 with TRBJ2-3, with D unclear. Trimming took off 6 bases at V and 6 bases at J, with 10 bases between the two ends. Germline loops: CDR1 SGHAT, CDR2 FQNNGV. CDR3 length: 12 amino acids.

The CDR3 loop reads CASSRAPTGYGYTF. The CDR3 nucleotides read TGTGCCAGCAGCAGAGCACCGACAGGTTATGGCTACACCTTC. This sequence joins TRBV6-5 and TRBJ1-2; TRBD1 is a possible D gene (6 bases). Germline-derived CDR1 and CDR2 are MNHEY and SVGAGI. Deletions cut 6 bases from V and 5 bases from J, with 16 bases between. This CDR3 contains 14 residues.

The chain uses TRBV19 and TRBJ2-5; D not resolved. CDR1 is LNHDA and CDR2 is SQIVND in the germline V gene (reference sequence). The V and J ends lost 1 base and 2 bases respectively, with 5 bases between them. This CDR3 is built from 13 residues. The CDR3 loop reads CASSIVVQETQYF. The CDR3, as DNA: TGTGCCAGTAGTATAGTAGTACAAGAGACCCAGTACTTC.

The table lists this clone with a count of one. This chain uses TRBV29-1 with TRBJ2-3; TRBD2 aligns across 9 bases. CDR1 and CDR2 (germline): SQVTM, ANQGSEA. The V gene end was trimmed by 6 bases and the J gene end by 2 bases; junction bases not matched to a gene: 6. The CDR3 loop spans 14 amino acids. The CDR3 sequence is CSVGAGGYTDTQYF. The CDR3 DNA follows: TGCAGCGTCGGAGCGGGGGGTTACACAGATACGCAGTATTTT.

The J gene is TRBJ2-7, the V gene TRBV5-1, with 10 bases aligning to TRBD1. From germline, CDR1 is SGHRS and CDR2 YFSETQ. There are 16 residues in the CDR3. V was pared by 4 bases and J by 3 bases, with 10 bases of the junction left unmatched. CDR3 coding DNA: TGCGCCAGCAGCGACGACCGACAGGGGGCGTACTACGAGCAGTACTTC. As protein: CASSDDRQGAYYEQYF.

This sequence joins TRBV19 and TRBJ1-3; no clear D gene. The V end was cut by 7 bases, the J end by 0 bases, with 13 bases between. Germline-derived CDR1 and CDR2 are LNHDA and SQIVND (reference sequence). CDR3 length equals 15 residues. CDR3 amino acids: CASIAQAFSGNTIYF. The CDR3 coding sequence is TGTGCCAGTATAGCGCAGGCTTTCTCTGGAAACACCATATATTTT.

Written as DNA, the CDR3 is TGTGCCAGCACCCAACGAGCGGGAGAGGCTATTCAGTACTTC. Translating gives CASTQRAGEAIQYF. The chain links TRBV28 to TRBJ2-4; 8 bases map to TRBD2. This CDR3 contains 14 residues. Germline trimming cut 7 bases from V and 10 bases from J; bases unmatched to any gene: 12. Per the germline V gene, CDR1 is MDHEN and CDR2 is SYDVKM.

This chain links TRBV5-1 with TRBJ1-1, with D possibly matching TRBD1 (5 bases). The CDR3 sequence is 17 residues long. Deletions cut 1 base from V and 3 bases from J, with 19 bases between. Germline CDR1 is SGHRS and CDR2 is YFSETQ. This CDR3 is CASSLRFRTGKDTEAFF. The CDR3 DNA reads TGCGCCAGCAGCTTGAGGTTTAGAACAGGTAAAGACACTGAAGCTTTCTTT.

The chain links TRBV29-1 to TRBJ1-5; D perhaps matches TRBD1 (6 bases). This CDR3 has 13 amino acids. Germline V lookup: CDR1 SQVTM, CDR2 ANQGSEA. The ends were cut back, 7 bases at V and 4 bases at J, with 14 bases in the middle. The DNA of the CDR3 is TGCAGCGCCGTACAGGGAAGAAATCAGCCCCAGCATTTT. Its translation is CSAVQGRNQPQHF.

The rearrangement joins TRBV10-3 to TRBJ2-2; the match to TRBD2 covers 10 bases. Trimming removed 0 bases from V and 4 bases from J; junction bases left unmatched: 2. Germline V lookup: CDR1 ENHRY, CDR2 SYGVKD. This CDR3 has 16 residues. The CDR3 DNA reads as TGTGCCATCAGTGAGTCGGCTAGCGGGGGCACCGGGGAGCTGTTTTTT. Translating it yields CAISESASGGTGELFF.

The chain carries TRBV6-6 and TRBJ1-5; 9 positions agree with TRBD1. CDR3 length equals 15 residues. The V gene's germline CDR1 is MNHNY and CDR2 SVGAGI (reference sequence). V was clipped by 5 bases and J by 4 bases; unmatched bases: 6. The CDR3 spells CASSNRDRANQPQHF. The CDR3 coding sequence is TGTGCCAGCAGTAACCGGGACAGGGCGAATCAGCCCCAGCATTTT.

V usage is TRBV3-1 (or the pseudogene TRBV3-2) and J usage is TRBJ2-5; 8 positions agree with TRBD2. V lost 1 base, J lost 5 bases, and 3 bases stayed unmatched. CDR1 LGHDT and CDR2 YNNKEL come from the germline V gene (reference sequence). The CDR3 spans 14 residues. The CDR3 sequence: CASSQAGGGETQYF. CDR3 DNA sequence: TGTGCCAGCAGCCAAGCGGGGGGGGGTGAGACCCAGTACTTC.

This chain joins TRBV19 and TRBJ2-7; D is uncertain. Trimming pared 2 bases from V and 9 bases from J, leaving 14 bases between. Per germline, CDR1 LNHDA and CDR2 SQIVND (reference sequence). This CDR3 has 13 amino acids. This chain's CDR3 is CASSISPLFGQYF. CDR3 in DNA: TGTGCCAGTAGTATATCCCCTCTCTTCGGGCAGTACTTC.

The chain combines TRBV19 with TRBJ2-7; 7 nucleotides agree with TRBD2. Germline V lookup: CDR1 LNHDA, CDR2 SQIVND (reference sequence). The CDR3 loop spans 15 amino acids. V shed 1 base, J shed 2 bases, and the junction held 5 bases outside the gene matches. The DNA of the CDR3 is TGTGCCAGTAGTATAGGTCGGGGGACTACCTACGAGCAGTACTTC. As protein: CASSIGRGTTYEQYF. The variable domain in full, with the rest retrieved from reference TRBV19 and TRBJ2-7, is DGGITQSPKYLFRKEGQNVTLSCEQNLNHDAMYWYRQDPGQGLRLIYYSQIVNDFQKGDIAEGYSVSREKKESFPLTVTSAQKNPTAFYLCASSIGRGTTYEQYFGPGTRLTVT.

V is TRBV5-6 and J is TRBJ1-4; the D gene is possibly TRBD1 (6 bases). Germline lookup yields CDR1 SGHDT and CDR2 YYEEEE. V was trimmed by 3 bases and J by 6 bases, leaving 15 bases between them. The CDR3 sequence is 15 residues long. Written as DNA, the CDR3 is TGTGCCAGCAGCTACCGACAGGCGGGAGATGAAAAACTGTTTTTT. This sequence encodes CASSYRQAGDEKLFF.

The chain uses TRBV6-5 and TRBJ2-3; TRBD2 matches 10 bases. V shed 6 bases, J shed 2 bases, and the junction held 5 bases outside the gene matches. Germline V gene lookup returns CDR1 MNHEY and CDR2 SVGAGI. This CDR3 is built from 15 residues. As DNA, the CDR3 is TGTGCCAGCAGCCTAGCGGGGGTCCTCACAGATACGCAGTATTTT. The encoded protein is CASSLAGVLTDTQYF.

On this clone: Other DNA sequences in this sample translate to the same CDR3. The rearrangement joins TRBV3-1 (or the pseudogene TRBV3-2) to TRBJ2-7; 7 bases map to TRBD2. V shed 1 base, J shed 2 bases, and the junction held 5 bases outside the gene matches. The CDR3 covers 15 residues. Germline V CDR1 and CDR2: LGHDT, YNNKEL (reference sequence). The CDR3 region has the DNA TGTGCCAGCAGCCAAGGAGGAGGGAGGGCCTACGAGCAGTACTTC. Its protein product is CASSQGGGRAYEQYF.

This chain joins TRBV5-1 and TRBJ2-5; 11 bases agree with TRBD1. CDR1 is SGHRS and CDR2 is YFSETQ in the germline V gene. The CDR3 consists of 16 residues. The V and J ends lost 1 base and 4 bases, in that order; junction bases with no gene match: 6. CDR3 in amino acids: CASSLSGQGAGETQYF. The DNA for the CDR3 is TGCGCCAGCAGCTTGTCTGGACAGGGGGCAGGAGAGACCCAGTACTTC.

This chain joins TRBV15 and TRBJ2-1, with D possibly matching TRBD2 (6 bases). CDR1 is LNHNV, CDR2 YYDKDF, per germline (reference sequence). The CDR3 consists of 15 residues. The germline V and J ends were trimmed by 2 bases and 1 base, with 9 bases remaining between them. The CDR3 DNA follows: TGTGCCACCAGCAGAAGCGCGGGGTCCTACAATGAGCAGTTCTTC. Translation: CATSRSAGSYNEQFF.

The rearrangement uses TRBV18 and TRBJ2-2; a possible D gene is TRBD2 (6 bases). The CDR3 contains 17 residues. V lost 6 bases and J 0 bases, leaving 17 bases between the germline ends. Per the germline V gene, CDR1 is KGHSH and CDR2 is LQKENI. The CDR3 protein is CASSCGLFGTNTGELFF. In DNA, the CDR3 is TGTGCCAGCTCGTGCGGACTATTCGGAACGAACACCGGGGAGCTGTTTTTT.

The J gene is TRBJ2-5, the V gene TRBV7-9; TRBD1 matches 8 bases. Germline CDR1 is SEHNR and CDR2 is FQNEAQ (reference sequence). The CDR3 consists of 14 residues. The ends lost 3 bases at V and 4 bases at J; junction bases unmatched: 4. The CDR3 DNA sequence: TGTGCCAGCAGCTTGGACAGGGAAGGAGAGACCCAGTACTTC. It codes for CASSLDREGETQYF.

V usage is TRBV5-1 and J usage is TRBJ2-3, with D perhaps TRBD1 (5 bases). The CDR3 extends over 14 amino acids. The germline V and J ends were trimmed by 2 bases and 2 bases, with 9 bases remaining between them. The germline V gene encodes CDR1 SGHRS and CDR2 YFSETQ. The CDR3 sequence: CASSFLGPTDTQYF. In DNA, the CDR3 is TGCGCCAGCAGCTTTTTGGGGCCCACAGATACGCAGTATTTT.

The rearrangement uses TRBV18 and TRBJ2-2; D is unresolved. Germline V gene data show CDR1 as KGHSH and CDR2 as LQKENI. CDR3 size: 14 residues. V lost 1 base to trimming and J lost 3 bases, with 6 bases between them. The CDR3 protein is CASSPQSDTGELFF. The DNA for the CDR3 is TGTGCCAGCTCACCACAAAGCGACACCGGGGAGCTGTTTTTT. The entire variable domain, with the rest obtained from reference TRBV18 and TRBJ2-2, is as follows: NAGVMQNPRHLVRRRGQEARLRCSPMKGHSHVYWYRQLPEEGLKFMVYLQKENIIDESGMPKERFSAEFPKEGPSILRIQQVVRGDSAAYFCASSPQSDTGELFFGEGSRLTVL.

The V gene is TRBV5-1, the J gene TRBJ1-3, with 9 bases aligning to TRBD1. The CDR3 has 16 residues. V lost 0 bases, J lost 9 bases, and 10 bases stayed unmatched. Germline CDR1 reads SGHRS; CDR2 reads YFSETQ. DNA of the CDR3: TGCGCCAGCAGCTTGGGAGATGGGACAGGGAAGGTCACCATATATTTT. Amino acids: CASSLGDGTGKVTIYF. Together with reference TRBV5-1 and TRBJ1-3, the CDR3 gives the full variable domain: KAGVTQTPRYLIKTRGQQVTLSCSPISGHRSVSWYQQTPGQGLQFLFEYFSETQRNKGNFPGRFSGRQFSNSRSEMNVSTLELGDSALYLCASSLGDGTGKVTIYFGEGSWLTVV.

The CDR3 protein is CASSESLGTPYEQYF. The CDR3 DNA sequence: TGTGCCAGCAGTGAGAGTCTGGGGACTCCTTACGAGCAGTACTTC. The chain recombines TRBV25-1 with TRBJ2-7; D might be TRBD2 (6 bases). Germline V gives CDR1 MGHDK, CDR2 SYGVNS. There are 15 residues in the CDR3. Trimming stripped 3 bases from V and 4 bases from J, with 16 bases between.

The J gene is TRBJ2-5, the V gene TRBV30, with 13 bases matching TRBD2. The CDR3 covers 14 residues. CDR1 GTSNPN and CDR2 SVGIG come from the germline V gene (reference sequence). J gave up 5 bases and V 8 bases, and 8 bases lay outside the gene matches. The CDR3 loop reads CATTSGGAYETQYF. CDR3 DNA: TGTGCCACAACTAGCGGGGGGGCCTACGAGACCCAGTACTTC.

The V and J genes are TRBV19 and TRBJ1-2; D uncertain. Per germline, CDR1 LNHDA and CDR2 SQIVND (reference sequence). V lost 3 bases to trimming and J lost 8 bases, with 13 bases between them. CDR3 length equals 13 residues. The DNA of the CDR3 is TGTGCCAGTAGTATTTTCGCCAGGCTGGGCTACACCTTC. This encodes CASSIFARLGYTF.

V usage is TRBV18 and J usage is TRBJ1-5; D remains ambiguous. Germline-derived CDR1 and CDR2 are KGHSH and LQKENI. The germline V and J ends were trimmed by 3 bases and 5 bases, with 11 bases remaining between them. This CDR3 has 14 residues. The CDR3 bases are TGTGCCAGCTCACCTGGAGCGGGTGATCAGCCCCAGCATTTT. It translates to CASSPGAGDQPQHF.

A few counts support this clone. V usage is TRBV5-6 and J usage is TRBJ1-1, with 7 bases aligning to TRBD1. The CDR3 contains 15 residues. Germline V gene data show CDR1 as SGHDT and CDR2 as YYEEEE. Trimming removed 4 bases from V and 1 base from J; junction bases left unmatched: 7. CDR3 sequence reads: CASSVTGLGNTEAFF. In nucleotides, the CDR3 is TGTGCCAGCAGCGTGACAGGGTTGGGGAACACTGAAGCTTTCTTT.

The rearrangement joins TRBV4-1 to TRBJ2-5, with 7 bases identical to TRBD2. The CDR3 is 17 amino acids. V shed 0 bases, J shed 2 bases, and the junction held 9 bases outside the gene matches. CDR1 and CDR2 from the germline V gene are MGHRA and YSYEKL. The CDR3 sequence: CASSQDTRLAGQETQYF. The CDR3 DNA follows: TGCGCCAGCAGCCAAGATACCCGACTAGCCGGGCAAGAGACCCAGTACTTC.

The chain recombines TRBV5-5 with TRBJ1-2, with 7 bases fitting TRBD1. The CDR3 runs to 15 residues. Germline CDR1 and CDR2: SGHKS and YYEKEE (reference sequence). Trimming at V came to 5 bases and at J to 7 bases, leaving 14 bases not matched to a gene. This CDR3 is CASSQGQARIGGYTF. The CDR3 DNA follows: TGTGCCAGCAGTCAAGGACAGGCTCGAATAGGTGGCTACACCTTC.